This TCR beta chain was observed in a study of CD4 T cells in relation to SARS-CoV-2 and coronaviruses. Study-wide results and caveats: Approximately 65% of donors had memory CD4+ clonotypes crossrecognizing SARS-CoV-2 and common cold coronavirus spike.

For this clone: Its antigen is still unknown.

CDR1 and CDR2 from the germline V gene are LGHNA and YNFKEQ. The CDR3 loop spans 14 amino acids. With 1 base removed from V and 8 bases from J, the gap between germline ends came to 12 bases. Clones were read by immunoSEQ multiplex PCR, and TCRdb kept only the in-frame ones, dropping some. The profile shows approximately 41,000 clones, 84% of them singletons. J is TRBJ2-1 and V is TRBV4-2, with D possibly TRBD1 on 6 matching bases. The sequence was collected from an adult with COVID-19. The source material was naive CD4+ T cells from PBMCs, cultured in vitro. The subset here: naive CD4+ T cells isolated by negative enrichment. The CDR3 DNA reads as TGTGCCAGCAGCCAAGTTGGGGGCCGGGATGAGCAGTTCTTC. Translation gives CASSQVGGRDEQFF.